This T cell receptor (beta chain) was recorded in a study of blood T cell repertoires in COVID-19. This table comes from immunoSEQ multiplex PCR, and its TCRdb copy is limited to in-frame clones, with some not included. The sample contains 120,000 to 150,000 clones, about four fifths of which appear only once. The V and J ends lost 5 bases and 5 bases respectively, with 18 bases between them. Germline CDR1 is LNHDA and CDR2 is SQIVND (reference sequence). This CDR3 is built from 16 residues. Sequenced material: peripheral blood. This clonotype was obtained from a human donor in a cohort sampled during active COVID-19. The rearrangement joins TRBV19 to TRBJ2-2; D perhaps matches TRBD1 (6 bases). CDR3 residues: CASSLLGQLPTGELFF. In nucleotides, the CDR3 is TGTGCCAGTAGTCTCCTCGGACAGCTTCCTACCGGGGAGCTGTTTTTT.